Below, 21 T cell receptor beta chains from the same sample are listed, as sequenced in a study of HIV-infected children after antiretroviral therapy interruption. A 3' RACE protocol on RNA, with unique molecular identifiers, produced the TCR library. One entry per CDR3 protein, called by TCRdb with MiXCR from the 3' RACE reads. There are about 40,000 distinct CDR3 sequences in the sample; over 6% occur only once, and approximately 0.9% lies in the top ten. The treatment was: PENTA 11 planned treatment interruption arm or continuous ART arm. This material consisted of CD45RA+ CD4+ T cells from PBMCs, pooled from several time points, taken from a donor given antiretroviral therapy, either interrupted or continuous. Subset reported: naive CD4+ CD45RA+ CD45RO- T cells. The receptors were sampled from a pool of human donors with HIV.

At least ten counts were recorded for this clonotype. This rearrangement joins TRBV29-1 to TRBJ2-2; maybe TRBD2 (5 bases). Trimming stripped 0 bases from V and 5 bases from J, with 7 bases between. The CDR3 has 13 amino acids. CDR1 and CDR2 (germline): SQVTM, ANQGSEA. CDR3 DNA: TGCAGCGTTGAAGATGCGGGTACCGGGGAGCTGTTTTTT. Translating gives CSVEDAGTGELFF.

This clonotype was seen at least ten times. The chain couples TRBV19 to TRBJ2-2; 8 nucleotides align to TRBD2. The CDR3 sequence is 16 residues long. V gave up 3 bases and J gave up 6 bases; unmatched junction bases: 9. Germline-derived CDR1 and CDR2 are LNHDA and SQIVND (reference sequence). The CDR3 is CASSIFGTRSAGELFF. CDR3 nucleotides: TGTGCCAGTAGTATTTTTGGGACTAGGAGCGCCGGGGAGCTGTTTTTT.

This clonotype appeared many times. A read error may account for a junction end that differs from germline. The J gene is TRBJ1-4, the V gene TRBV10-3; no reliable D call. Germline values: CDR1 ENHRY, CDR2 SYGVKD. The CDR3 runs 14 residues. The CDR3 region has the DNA TGTGCCAGCGCCGGACTTTCTAGTGCAGAAACGCTGTATTTT. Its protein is CASAGLSSAETLYF.

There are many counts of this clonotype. DNA for the CDR3: TGTGCCTGGAGTGTACTGCTGACGCAGTATTTT. Protein: CAWSVLLTQYF. The chain uses TRBV30 and TRBJ2-3; D is ambiguous. The germline V and J ends were trimmed by 0 bases and 9 bases, with 7 bases remaining between them. Germline lookup yields CDR1 GTSNPN and CDR2 SVGIG (reference sequence). CDR3 length: 11 amino acids.

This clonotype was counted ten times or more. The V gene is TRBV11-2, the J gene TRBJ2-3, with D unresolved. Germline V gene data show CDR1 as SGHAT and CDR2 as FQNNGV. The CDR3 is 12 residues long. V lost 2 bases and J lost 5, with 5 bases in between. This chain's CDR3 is CASSLHIDTQYF. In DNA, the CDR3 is TGTGCCAGCAGCTTACATATAGATACGCAGTATTTT.

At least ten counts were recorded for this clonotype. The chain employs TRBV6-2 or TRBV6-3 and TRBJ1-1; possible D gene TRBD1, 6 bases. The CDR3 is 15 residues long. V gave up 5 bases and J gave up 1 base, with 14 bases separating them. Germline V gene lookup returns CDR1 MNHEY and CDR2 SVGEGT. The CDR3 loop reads CASSGNRVSNTEAFF. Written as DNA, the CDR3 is TGTGCCAGCAGTGGAAACAGGGTATCGAACACTGAAGCTTTCTTT.

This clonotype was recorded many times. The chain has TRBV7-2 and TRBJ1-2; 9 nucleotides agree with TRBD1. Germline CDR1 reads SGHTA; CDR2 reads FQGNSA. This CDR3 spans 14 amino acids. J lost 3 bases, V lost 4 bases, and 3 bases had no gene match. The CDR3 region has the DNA TGTGCCAGCAGCTCCTGGGACAGGGACTATGGCTACACCTTC. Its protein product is CASSSWDRDYGYTF.

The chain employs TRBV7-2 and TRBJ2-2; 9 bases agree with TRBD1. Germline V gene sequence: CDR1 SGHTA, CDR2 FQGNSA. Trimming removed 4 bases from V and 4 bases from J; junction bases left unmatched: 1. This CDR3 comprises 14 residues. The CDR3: CASSSTGGTGELFF. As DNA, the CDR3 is TGTGCCAGCAGCTCGACAGGGGGCACCGGGGAGCTGTTTTTT. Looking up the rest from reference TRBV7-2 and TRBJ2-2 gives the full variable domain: GAGVSQSPSNKVTEKGKDVELRCDPISGHTALYWYRQSLGQGLEFLIYFQGNSAPDKSGLPSDRFSAERTGGSVSTLTIQRTQQEDSAVYLCASSSTGGTGELFFGEGSRLTVL.

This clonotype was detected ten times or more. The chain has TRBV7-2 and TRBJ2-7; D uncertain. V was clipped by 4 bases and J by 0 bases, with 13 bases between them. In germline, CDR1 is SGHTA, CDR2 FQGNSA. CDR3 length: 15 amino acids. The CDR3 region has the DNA TGTGCCAGCAGCTCAGCCGGTTGGATCTCCTACGAGCAGTACTTC. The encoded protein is CASSSAGWISYEQYF.

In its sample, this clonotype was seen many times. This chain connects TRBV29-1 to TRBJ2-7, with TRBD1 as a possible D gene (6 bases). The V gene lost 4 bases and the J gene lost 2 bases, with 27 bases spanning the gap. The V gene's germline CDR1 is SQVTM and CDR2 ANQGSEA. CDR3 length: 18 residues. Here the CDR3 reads CSVGALKFQGRKPYEQYF. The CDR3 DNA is TGCAGCGTTGGGGCCTTAAAGTTCCAGGGGCGGAAACCCTACGAGCAGTACTTC.

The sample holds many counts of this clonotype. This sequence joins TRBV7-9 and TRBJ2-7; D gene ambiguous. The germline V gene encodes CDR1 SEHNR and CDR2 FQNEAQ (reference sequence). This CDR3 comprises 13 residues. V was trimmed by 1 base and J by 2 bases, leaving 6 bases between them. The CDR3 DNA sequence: TGTGCCAGCAGCTTAGAACCACCCTACGAGCAGTACTTC. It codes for CASSLEPPYEQYF.

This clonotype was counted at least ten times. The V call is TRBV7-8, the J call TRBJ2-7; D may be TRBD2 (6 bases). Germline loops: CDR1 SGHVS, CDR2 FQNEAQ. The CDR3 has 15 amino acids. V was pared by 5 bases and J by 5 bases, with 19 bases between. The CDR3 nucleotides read TGTGCCAGCAGCCCGGGGGTTTCTAGGCCTAACGAGCAGTACTTC. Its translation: CASSPGVSRPNEQYF.

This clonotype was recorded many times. The CDR3 DNA reads TGTGCCAGCAGCCCTCCAGGAGGGGGGATGAATGGCTACACCTTC. This sequence encodes CASSPPGGGMNGYTF. The J gene is TRBJ1-2, the V gene TRBV5-4; weak D call: TRBD1 (6 bases). Trimming took off 4 bases at V and 6 bases at J, with 19 bases between the two ends. The CDR3 is made up of 15 amino acids. Germline V gene sequence: CDR1 SGHNT, CDR2 YYREEE (reference sequence).

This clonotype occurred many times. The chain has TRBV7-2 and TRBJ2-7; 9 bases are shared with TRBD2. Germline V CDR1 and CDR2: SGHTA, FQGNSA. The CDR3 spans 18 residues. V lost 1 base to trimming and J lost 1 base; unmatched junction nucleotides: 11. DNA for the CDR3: TGTGCCAGCAGCTTAGGAGCGGGGGGTGCCTTATATTCCTACGAGCAGTACTTC. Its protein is CASSLGAGGALYSYEQYF.

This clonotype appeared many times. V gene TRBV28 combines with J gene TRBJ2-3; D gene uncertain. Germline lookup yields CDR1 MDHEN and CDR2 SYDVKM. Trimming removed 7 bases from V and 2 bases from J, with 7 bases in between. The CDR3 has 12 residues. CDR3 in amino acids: CASKDYTDTQYF. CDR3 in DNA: TGTGCCAGCAAAGATTACACAGATACGCAGTATTTT. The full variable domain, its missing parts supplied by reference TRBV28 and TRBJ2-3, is DVKVTQSSRYLVKRTGEKVFLECVQDMDHENMFWYRQDPGLGLRLIYFSYDVKMKEKGDIPEGYSVSREKKERFSLILESASTNQTSMYLCASKDYTDTQYFGPGTRLTVL.

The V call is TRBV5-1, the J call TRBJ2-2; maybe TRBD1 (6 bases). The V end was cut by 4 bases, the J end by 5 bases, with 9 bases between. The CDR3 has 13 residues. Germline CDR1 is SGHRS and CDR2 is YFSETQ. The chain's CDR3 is CASSPGDTGELFF. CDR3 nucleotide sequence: TGCGCCAGCAGCCCAGGGGATACCGGGGAGCTGTTTTTT.

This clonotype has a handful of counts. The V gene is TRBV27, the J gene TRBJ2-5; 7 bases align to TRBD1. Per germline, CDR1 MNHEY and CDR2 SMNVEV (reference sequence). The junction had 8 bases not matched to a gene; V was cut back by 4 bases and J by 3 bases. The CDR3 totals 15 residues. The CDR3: CASSSLDRRKETQYF. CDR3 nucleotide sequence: TGTGCCAGCAGTTCCTTGGACAGGCGGAAAGAGACCCAGTACTTC.

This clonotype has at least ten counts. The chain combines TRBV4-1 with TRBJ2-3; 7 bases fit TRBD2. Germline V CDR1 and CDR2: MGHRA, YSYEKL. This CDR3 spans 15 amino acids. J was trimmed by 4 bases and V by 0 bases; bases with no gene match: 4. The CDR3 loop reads CASSQDRGEADTQYF. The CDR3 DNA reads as TGCGCCAGCAGCCAAGATCGGGGGGAGGCAGATACGCAGTATTTT.

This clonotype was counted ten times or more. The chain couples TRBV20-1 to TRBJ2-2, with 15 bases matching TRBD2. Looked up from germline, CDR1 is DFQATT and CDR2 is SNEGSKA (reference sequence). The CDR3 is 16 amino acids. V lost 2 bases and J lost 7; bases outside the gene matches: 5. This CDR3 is CSARKGLAGGFGELFF. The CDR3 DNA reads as TGCAGTGCTAGAAAGGGACTAGCGGGAGGTTTCGGGGAGCTGTTTTTT.

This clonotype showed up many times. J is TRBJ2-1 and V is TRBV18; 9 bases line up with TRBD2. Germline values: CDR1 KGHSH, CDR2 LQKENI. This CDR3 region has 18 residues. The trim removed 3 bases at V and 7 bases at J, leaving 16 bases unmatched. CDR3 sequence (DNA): TGTGCCAGCTCACCCCCGATCGATCTAGCGGGAAGGGAGAATGAGCAGTTCTTC. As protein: CASSPPIDLAGRENEQFF.

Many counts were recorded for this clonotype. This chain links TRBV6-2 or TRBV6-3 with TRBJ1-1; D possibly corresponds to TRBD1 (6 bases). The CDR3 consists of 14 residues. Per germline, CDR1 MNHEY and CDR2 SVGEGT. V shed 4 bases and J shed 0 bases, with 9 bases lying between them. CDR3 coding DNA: TGTGCCAGCAGTTTCGGGACACTGAACACTGAAGCTTTCTTT. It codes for CASSFGTLNTEAFF.